This T cell receptor (beta chain) came from a study of human T cells and chemical hapten exposure. Study context: Upper inner arm skin measuring around 2 cm by around 2 cm received 2% DPC for sensitization. Patients had diphenylcyclopropenone applied to the scalp weekly throughout the roughly 25-week study.

Sample time point: pre-sensitization, week 0. Stated treatment: therapeutic diphenylcyclopropenone sensitization with weekly scalp DPC. Each donor was an alopecia patient between 18 and 70 years of age who qualified for DPC. TCRdb itself ran the RACE reads through MiXCR, one entry per CDR3 protein. The sample holds around 180,000 distinct CDR3 sequences, under 35% seen once. Study observations and caveats: While controls formed fewer of them, expanded TCRs formed significantly more large CDR3 similarity clusters.

The germline V gene encodes CDR1 MDHEN and CDR2 SYDVKM. The J segment lost 0 bases and the V segment lost 9 bases, leaving 8 bases of the junction unmatched. The CDR3 totals 14 residues. As regards this clonotype: Its antigen is as yet unknown.

The chain employs TRBV28 and TRBJ2-7; 7 positions match TRBD1. The TCR was taken from a woman in her twenties or thirties with alopecia areata. Some clones in this sample may be carry-over from other donors' samples. The source was whole blood, collected in connection with sensitization to the hapten diphenylcyclopropenone (DPC). CDR3: CASVDGTVSYEQYF. CDR3 in DNA: TGTGCCAGTGTCGACGGGACAGTCTCCTACGAGCAGTACTTC.